This T cell receptor beta chain comes out of a study of neurological immune-mediated disorders. Broader study findings: None of the CDR3 amino acid sequences found in expanded clones was shared across subjects. This suggests that the TCR-beta repertoires were private in all groups. Multiple sclerosis was found to have the least TCR clonal expansion, below healthy controls, and HTLV-1-associated myelopathy the most.

This clonotype was counted at least ten times. No antigen is known for it. Unsorted libraries came from 2 million PBMCs stored at -80 °C. Synthesis of cDNA was accomplished via 5'RACE employing 10-nucleotide random UMIs. TCRdb processed the 5' RACE reads anew with MiXCR; each CDR3 protein has one entry. The repertoire consists of tens of thousands of distinct CDR3 sequences, with roughly 9.5% occurring once and the leading ten covering 1.5% to 2%. The material sequenced was PBMCs. The TCR originated in a man between 45 and 60 years old in good health.

CDR3 sequence reads: CAISDGFDTDTQYF. CDR3 DNA: TGTGCCATCAGTGATGGTTTTGACACAGATACGCAGTATTTT. The gene calls are TRBV10-3 and TRBJ2-3, with unresolved D. V was cut by 3 bases and J by 2 bases, with 9 bases left in between. The CDR3 totals 14 residues. The germline gives CDR1 ENHRY, CDR2 SYGVKD.